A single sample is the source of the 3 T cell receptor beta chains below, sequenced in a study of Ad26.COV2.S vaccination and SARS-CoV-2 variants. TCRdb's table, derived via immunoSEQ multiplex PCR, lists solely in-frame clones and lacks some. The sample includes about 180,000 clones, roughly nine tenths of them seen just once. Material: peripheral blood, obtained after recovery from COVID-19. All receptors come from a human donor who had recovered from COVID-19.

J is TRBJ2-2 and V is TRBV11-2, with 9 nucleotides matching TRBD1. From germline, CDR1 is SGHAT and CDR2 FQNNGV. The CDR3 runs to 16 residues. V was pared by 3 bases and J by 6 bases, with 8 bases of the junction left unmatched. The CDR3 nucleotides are TGTGCCAGCAGCTTGAGGACAGGGGAGATTGCCGGGGAGCTGTTTTTT. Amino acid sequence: CASSLRTGEIAGELFF.

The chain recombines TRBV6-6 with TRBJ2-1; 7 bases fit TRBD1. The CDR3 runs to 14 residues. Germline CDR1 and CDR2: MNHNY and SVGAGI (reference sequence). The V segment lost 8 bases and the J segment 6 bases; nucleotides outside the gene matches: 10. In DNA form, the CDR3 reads TGTGCCAGCGTCGACAGGGCAGGCAGCAATGAGCAGTTCTTC. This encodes CASVDRAGSNEQFF.

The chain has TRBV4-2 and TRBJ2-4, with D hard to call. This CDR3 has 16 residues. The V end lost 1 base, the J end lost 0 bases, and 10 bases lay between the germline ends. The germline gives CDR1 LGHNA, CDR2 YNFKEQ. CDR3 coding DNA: TGTGCCAGCAGCCAAGCTTCCCAGAAAGCCAAAAACATTCAGTACTTC. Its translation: CASSQASQKAKNIQYF.